These T cell receptor beta chains were read from a single sample in a study of T cells in Graves' hyperthyroidism and ophthalmopathy. TCRdb re-called the multiplex PCR reads through MiXCR, storing one row per CDR3 protein. The table shows 550,000 to 600,000 distinct CDR3 sequences, with over 12% occurring only once. The sample consisted of blood. The receptor set was obtained from a woman younger than 30 with Graves' ophthalmopathy. Both conserved end residues are part of each CDR3. A D gene is named only where the DNA matches it firmly. Some rows mark clone size as missing; the rest say once, few, many or name a class of expanded clone.

>-|TRBV12-5|TRBD1|TRBJ2-7
TGTGCTAGTGGTTCCCCGGACAGGGAATACGAGCAGTACTTC
CASGSPDREYEQYF
>many|TRBV28|-|TRBJ2-2
TGTGCCAGCAGTTCCGGGACGGTGCCCGGGGAGCTGTTTTTT
CASSSGTVPGELFF
>-|TRBV6-1|-|TRBJ1-5
TGTGCCAGCAGTGAGGGTAGTCATCAGCCCCAGCATTTT
CASSEGSHQPQHF
>-|TRBV12-3/TRBV12-4|-|TRBJ2-1
TGTGCCAGCAGTGCCCAAGCGAAAAATTACAATGAGCAGTTCTTC
CASSAQAKNYNEQFF
>few|TRBV7-2|TRBD2|TRBJ2-1
TGTGCCAGCAGCTCTTCAGCGGGGGGGAGCTCCTACAATGAGCAGTTCTTC
CASSSSAGGSSYNEQFF
>few|TRBV7-9|-|TRBJ1-5
TGTGCCAGCAGCCCCCCGGGGGGCCGGAGGGGCAATCAGCCCCAGCATTTT
CASSPPGGRRGNQPQHF
>many|TRBV5-1|TRBD2|TRBJ2-2
TGCGCCAGCAGCAAAGAGACTAGCGGGAGTACGACCGGGGAGCTGTTTTTT
CASSKETSGSTTGELFF
>many|TRBV4-3|TRBD2|TRBJ2-7
TGCGCCAGCAGCTCCAGGGGGCGCGGGACTAGCGACGAGCAGTACTTC
CASSSRGRGTSDEQYF
>few|TRBV2|TRBD2|TRBJ2-1
TGTGCCAACGGACTAGCGTCGGGCAATGAGCAGTTCTTC
CANGLASGNEQFF
>many|TRBV6-1|-|TRBJ2-7
TGTGCCAGCAGTGAAGCGGATGCAGGATCCGAGCAGTACTTC
CASSEADAGSEQYF
>-|TRBV20-1|-|TRBJ1-1
TGCAGTGCCAGCCAGGGAAAGAACACTGAAGCTTTCTTT
CSASQGKNTEAFF
>many|TRBV27|TRBD2|TRBJ2-1
TGTGCCAGAAACACTTTTTCGGCGGGAGTTTACAATGAGCAGTTCTTC
CARNTFSAGVYNEQFF
>few|TRBV4-1|-|TRBJ2-5
TGCGCCAGCAGCCGACCGGACGGGGCAGAGACCCAGTACTTC
CASSRPDGAETQYF
>many|TRBV12-3/TRBV12-4|-|TRBJ1-6
TGTGCCAGCAGGCCCGGGGGGACTAATTCACCCCTCCACTTT
CASRPGGTNSPLHF
>many|TRBV24-1|-|TRBJ2-3
TGTGCCACCAGTACGGTTCGGGCAGCCCTGGATACGCAGTATTTT
CATSTVRAALDTQYF
>-|TRBV5-5|-|TRBJ1-2
TGTGCCAGCATGTTAGCACCCTGGGCAGGGTATGGCTACACCTTC
CASMLAPWAGYGYTF
>many|TRBV11-3|-|TRBJ1-4
TGTGCCAGCAGGCAGAACTACGGGACGGAAAATGAAAAACTGTTTTTT
CASRQNYGTENEKLFF
>few|TRBV19|TRBD1|TRBJ1-2
TGTGCCAGTAACCCACAGGGGGCCCCTAACTATGGCTACACCTTC
CASNPQGAPNYGYTF
>many|TRBV28|-|TRBJ1-5
TGTGCCAGCAGTTTACGAGGGGCGCGGGGCAATCAGCCCCAGCATTTT
CASSLRGARGNQPQHF
>many|TRBV13|-|TRBJ2-2
TGTGCCAGCAGCCCCCCGACAGCTTCGAACACCGGGGAGCTGTTTTTT
CASSPPTASNTGELFF
>few|TRBV28|-|TRBJ1-4
TGTGCCAGCAGTCAAGGGGCAGGGAATGAAAAACTGTTTTTT
CASSQGAGNEKLFF
>many|TRBV11-3|-|TRBJ1-2
TGTGCCAGCAGCTTAGATCACCAGGGGTCGGACTACACCTTC
CASSLDHQGSDYTF
>-|TRBV19|-|TRBJ1-2
TGTGCCAGTAGTATTTTGGACGGATTAAATGGCTACACCTTC
CASSILDGLNGYTF
>many|TRBV12-3/TRBV12-4|TRBD1|TRBJ1-4
TGTGCCAGCAGTTTAGGAGCAGGGGGGGAAAAACTGTTTTTT
CASSLGAGGEKLFF
>-|TRBV7-9|-|TRBJ1-2
TGTGCCAGCACCGATAAGCTACAGGCCTATGGCTACACCTTC
CASTDKLQAYGYTF
>many|TRBV7-9|TRBD2|TRBJ2-5
TGTGCCAGCAGCCACCTTGGGACTAGCGGGAGGGGAGGAGAGACCCAGTACTTC
CASSHLGTSGRGGETQYF
>few|TRBV5-1|-|TRBJ2-7
TGCGCCAGCACTGGGACAAACGACTACGAGCAGTACTTC
CASTGTNDYEQYF
>many|TRBV7-2|-|TRBJ2-3
TGTGCCAGCAGACGGGAGCCCACAGATACGCAGTATTTT
CASRREPTDTQYF
>many|TRBV20-1|TRBD2|TRBJ2-7
TGCAGTGCTAGAGATCGGGGCCTAGCGGATCGCTACGAGCAGTACTTC
CSARDRGLADRYEQYF
>many|TRBV27|TRBD2|TRBJ2-1
TGTGCCAGCATATCCGGGACTAGCGGGAGAGGGGGGTACAATGAGCAGTTCTTC
CASISGTSGRGGYNEQFF
>-|TRBV2|TRBD1|TRBJ1-6
TGTGCCAGCAGTGAAGCTAGGGGACAGGGCTATTCACCCCTCCACTTT
CASSEARGQGYSPLHF
>-|TRBV9|TRBD2|TRBJ2-1
TGTGCCAGCAGCGTAGGGGGGCTAGCGGGTGCCCAGTTCTTC
CASSVGGLAGAQFF
>-|TRBV7-9|-|TRBJ1-1
TGTGCCAGCAGCTTATGGGGCAGGGAAACTTCTGAAGCTTTCTTT
CASSLWGRETSEAFF
>many|TRBV5-5|-|TRBJ2-7
TGTGCCAGCAGCTCCGAATCCTACGAGCAGTACTTC
CASSSESYEQYF
>many|TRBV29-1|TRBD1|TRBJ1-2
TGCAGCGTTGCGGACCAGGGGGGGCTCGCCTATGGCTACACCTTC
CSVADQGGLAYGYTF
>few|TRBV4-2|-|TRBJ1-1
TGTGCCAGCAGCCATCGTTTGCCGAAAGCGGACAGAACCTCCTTGAACACTGAAGCTTTCTTT
CASSHRLPKADRTSLNTEAFF
>-|TRBV6-1|-|TRBJ2-7
TGTGCCAGCAGTTTCTACCCCCGACAGGCCGACTCCTACGAGCAGTACTTC
CASSFYPRQADSYEQYF
>many|TRBV10-2|-|TRBJ2-1
TGCGCCAGCAGTGAGTCGAGCGTCTACAATGAGCAGTTCTTC
CASSESSVYNEQFF
>-|TRBV20-1|TRBD1|TRBJ2-7
TGCAGCGTCAGCCAGGACAGGGTGACCTACGAGCAGTACTTC
CSVSQDRVTYEQYF
>many|TRBV7-2|-|TRBJ2-3
TGTGCCAGCACCTCGGGGCCCCCCCCTACGCAGTATTTT
CASTSGPPPTQYF
>many|TRBV20-1|TRBD2|TRBJ2-3
TGCAGTGCTAGCCGGTGGACTAGCGGGAGCGCAGATACGCAGTATTTT
CSASRWTSGSADTQYF
>-|TRBV7-2|TRBD2|TRBJ2-3
TGTGCCAGCAGCTCCCCCCTACTAGCGTGGGGGAGCACAGATACGCAGTATTTT
CASSSPLLAWGSTDTQYF